One and the same sample provided the 2 T cell receptor beta chains below, sequenced in a study of OX40 agonist ivuxolimab in advanced cancers. Method: immunoSEQ multiplex PCR; TCRdb's copy keeps in-frame clones and lacks some. Seen here are around 100,000 clones, 89% observed once, and the top ten hold 0.33%. Sequencing used CD4+ or CD8+ T cells sorted from blood, obtained in a trial of the OX40 agonist ivuxolimab. The receptors shown here come from an adult with an advanced solid tumor such as melanoma, head and neck, liver or kidney cancer.

J is TRBJ1-5 and V is TRBV28, with TRBD1 matching 8 bases. The CDR3 is 15 residues long. V dropped 4 bases and J dropped 4; count of bases not matched to a gene: 6. Germline V lookup: CDR1 MDHEN, CDR2 SYDVKM. CDR3 residues: CASSSGTGQNQPQHF. For the CDR3, the DNA is TGTGCCAGCAGTTCCGGGACAGGCCAAAATCAGCCCCAGCATTTT.

The chain links TRBV5-5 to TRBJ1-1, with 7 bases fitting TRBD1. This CDR3 is 15 amino acids long. V shed 1 base and J 5 bases; nucleotides not matched to a gene: 8. Germline loops: CDR1 SGHKS, CDR2 YYEKEE (reference sequence). CDR3 bases: TGTGCCAGCAGCTTGACCCCAGGGGGGAGTACTGAAGCTTTCTTT. Its protein is CASSLTPGGSTEAFF.